These T cell receptor beta chains were read from a single sample in a study of early T cells in non-severe SARS-CoV-2 infection. MiXCR, run by TCRdb on the 5' RACE reads, gives a single entry per CDR3 protein. Of about 110,000 distinct CDR3 sequences in the sample, over 10% were seen once. The sequenced sample consisted of whole blood. These receptors were taken from an adult who was a healthcare worker with PCR-confirmed SARS-CoV-2 infection or an uninfected control (not recorded which). CDR3s include the opening cysteine and the closing phenylalanine or tryptophan. The order of the fields is clone size, CDR3 length, J gene, D gene, V gene, CDR3 DNA, CDR3 protein. D genes are given only for firm matches. Size tells how often a clone was seen (once, few, many) or the class of an expanded clone, and some rows leave it out.

many 12 TRBJ2-3 - TRBV7-2 TGTGCCAGCAGCCGAGGAATAGATACGCAGTATTTT CASSRGIDTQYF
many 12 TRBJ2-1 - TRBV12-3/TRBV12-4 TGTGCCAGCAACCTTGGAGGCCCTGAGCAGTTCTTC CASNLGGPEQFF
many 16 TRBJ1-6 - TRBV3-1 TGTGCCAGCAGCCACCGGGAGGCGGGTACCCATTCACCCCTCCACTTT CASSHREAGTHSPLHF
few 16 TRBJ1-2 - TRBV20-1 TGCAGTGCTAGTGTGGCAGGGGAGAGAGCTAACTATGGCTACACCTTC CSASVAGERANYGYTF
few 18 TRBJ2-3 TRBD1 TRBV25-1 TGTGCCAGCAGTGACCCTCGGACAGGTCTCGAAGCGACAGATACGCAGTATTTT CASSDPRTGLEATDTQYF
few 14 TRBJ1-1 TRBD1 TRBV5-1 TGCGCCAGCAGCTTGCCCGGACAGGGGTCTGAAGCTTTCTTT CASSLPGQGSEAFF
- 11 TRBJ1-2 - TRBV20-1 TGCAGTGCACCCCGCCCGGGCGGCTACACCTTC CSAPRPGGYTF
many 14 TRBJ1-2 - TRBV28 TGTGCCAGCATCCCCAGGGCCTTGAGCTATGGCTACACCTTC CASIPRALSYGYTF
many 13 TRBJ1-3 - TRBV6-5 TGTGCCAGCAGCTGGCGGGATGGAAACACCATATATTTT CASSWRDGNTIYF
- 13 TRBJ2-3 - TRBV10-2 TGCGCCACCGGTAATGAGGGGACAGATACGCAGTATTTT CATGNEGTDTQYF
- 13 TRBJ2-1 TRBD2 TRBV7-6 TGTGCCAGCAGCCCAGGGACTAGCAATGAGCAGTTCTTC CASSPGTSNEQFF
- 15 TRBJ1-3 - TRBV5-6 TGTGCCAGCAGCTTGAGGTCTGGTCTGGGAAACACCATATATTTT CASSLRSGLGNTIYF
- 13 TRBJ2-2 - TRBV29-1 TGCAGCGTGGAACAGGGAACGGTCGGGGAGCTGTTTTTT CSVEQGTVGELFF